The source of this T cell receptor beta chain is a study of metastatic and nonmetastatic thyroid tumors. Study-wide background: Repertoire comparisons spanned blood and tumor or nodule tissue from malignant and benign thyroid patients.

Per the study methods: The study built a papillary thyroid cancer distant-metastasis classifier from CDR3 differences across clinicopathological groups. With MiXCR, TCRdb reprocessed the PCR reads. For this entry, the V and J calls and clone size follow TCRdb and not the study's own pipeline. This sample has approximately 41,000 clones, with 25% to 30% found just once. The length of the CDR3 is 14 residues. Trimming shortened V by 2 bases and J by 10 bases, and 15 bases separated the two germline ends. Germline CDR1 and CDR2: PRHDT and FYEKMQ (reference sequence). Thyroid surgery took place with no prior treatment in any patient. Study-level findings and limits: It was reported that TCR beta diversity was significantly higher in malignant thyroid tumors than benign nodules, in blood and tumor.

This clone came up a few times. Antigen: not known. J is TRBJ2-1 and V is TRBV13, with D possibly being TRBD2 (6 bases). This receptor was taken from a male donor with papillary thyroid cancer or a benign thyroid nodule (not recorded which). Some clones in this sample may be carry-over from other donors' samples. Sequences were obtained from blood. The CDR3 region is CASSLTTRRGEQFF. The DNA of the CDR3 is TGTGCCAGCAGCTTAACAACCAGGAGGGGCGAGCAGTTCTTC.